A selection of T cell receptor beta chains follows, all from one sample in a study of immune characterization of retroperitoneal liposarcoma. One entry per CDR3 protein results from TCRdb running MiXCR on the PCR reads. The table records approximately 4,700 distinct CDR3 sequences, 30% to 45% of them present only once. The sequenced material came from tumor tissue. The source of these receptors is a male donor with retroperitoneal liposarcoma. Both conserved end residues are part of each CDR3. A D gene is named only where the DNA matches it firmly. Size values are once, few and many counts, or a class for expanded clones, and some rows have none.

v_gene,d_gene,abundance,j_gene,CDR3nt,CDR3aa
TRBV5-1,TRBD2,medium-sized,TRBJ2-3,TGCGCCAGCAGCGTCCTAGCGGTAGAACCCACAGATACGCAGTATTTT,CASSVLAVEPTDTQYF
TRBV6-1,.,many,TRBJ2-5,TGTGCCAGCAGAGACAGCCAAGAGACCCAGTACTTC,CASRDSQETQYF
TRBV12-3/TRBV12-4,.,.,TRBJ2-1,TGTGCCAGCAGTTTCAGGACAGCCGTCCAAAGTGAGCAGTTCTTC,CASSFRTAVQSEQFF
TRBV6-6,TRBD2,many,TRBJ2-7,TGTGCCAGCAGTTACGCTCGGGAGGGCAACTACGAGCAGTACTTC,CASSYAREGNYEQYF
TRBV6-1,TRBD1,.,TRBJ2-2,TGTGCCAGTAGACAGGGGCATAACACCGGGGAGCTGTTTTTT,CASRQGHNTGELFF
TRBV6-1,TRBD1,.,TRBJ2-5,TGTGCCAGCAGTATGACCGGGACAGGGATCTTAGTGGCCCAGTACTTC,CASSMTGTGILVAQYF
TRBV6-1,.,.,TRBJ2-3,TGTGCCAGCAGTGAGGTGCAAGGCACAGATACGCAGTATTTT,CASSEVQGTDTQYF
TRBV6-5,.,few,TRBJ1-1,TGTGCCAGCAGTCGTGGGGTGAACACTGAAGCTTTCTTT,CASSRGVNTEAFF
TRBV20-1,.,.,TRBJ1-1,TGCAGTGCTAGAACGACAGACACTGAAGCTTTCTTT,CSARTTDTEAFF
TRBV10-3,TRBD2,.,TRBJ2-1,TGTGCCACCATGGCCGGGACTAGCGGGAGCAATGAGCAGTTCTTC,CATMAGTSGSNEQFF
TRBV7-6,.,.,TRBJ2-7,TGTGCCAGCAGCCGTAGCCAACACTACGAGCAGTACTTC,CASSRSQHYEQYF
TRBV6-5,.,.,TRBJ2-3,TGTGCCAGCAGTTACTCTACCAGCACAGATACGCAGTATTTT,CASSYSTSTDTQYF
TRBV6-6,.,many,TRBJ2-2,TGTGCCAGCAGTTACTCTTGGCAGCTCACCGGGGAGCTGTTTTTT,CASSYSWQLTGELFF
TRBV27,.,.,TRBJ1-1,TGTGCCAGCAGTTTGGGACAAGTGAACACTGAAGCTTTCTTT,CASSLGQVNTEAFF
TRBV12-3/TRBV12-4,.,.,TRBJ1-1,TGTGCCAGCAGTTTAGCGGGACTCACTGAAGCTTTCTTT,CASSLAGLTEAFF
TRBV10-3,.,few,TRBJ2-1,TGTGCCACAAGGACTCCGACAGGGAGGGGAGGCAATGAGCAGTTCTTC,CATRTPTGRGGNEQFF
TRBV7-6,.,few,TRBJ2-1,TGTGCCAGCAGCCCCCTATCTGGCAGCGAGCAGTTCTTC,CASSPLSGSEQFF
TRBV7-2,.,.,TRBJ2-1,TGTGCCAGCAGCTCCTTTTGGGCCAGCCAAGAGACCCAGTTCTTC,CASSSFWASQETQFF
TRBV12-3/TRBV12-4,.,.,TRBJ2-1,TGTGCCAGCAGTTTAGGGGCAGGGAGGTATGGCCTCGGGACACAGTTCTTC,CASSLGAGRYGLGTQFF
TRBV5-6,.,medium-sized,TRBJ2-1,TGTGCCAGCAGCCAACTAGTTAGCGTGTACAATGAGCAGTTCTTC,CASSQLVSVYNEQFF
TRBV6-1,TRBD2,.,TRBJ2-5,TGTGCCAGCAGTCAAATTAGCGGGAGGAAACCAGAGACCCAGTACTTC,CASSQISGRKPETQYF
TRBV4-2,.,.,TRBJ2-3,TGTGCCAGCAGCCCAGGGGTAGCGGACACAGATACGCAGTATTTT,CASSPGVADTDTQYF
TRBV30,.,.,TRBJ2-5,TGTGCCTGGAGTCCATCTAACAATGAGCAGTACTTC,CAWSPSNNEQYF
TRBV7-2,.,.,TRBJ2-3,TGTGCCAGCAGCTTTCGGGGTAGCACAGATACGCAGTATTTT,CASSFRGSTDTQYF
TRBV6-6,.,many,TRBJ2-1,TGTGCCAGCAGTTATCTCCCCTCCTATGAGCAGTTCTTC,CASSYLPSYEQFF
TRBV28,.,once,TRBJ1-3,TGTGCCAGCAGTTTCCAGGGTGACGGAAACACCATATATTTT,CASSFQGDGNTIYF
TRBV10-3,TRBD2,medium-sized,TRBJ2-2,TGTGCCAATTCCTTAGGGATTAGCGGGAGGGCCTTTAACACCGGGGAGCTGTTTTTT,CANSLGISGRAFNTGELFF
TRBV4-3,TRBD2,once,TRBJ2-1,TGCGCCAGCAGCCATCCGGGACTAGCGGGAGGTACAGATTACAATGAGCAGTTCTTC,CASSHPGLAGGTDYNEQFF
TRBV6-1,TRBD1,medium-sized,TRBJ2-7,TGTGCCAGCAGTGCTTCGTGGACAGGGGCTATTCGGCAGTACTTC,CASSASWTGAIRQYF
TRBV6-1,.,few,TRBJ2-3,TGTGCCAGCAGTGAACGGGGAGGAGTTAGCACAGATACGCAGTATTTT,CASSERGGVSTDTQYF
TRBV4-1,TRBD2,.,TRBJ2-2,TGCGCCAGCAGCCAGGCTAGCGGGAGGGGCGACCACAACGGGGAGCTGTTTTTT,CASSQASGRGDHNGELFF
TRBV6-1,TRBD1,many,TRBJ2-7,TGTGCCTACGGGACAGGGGGCGCTTCCTACGAGCAGTACTTC,CAYGTGGASYEQYF
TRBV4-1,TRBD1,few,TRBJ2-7,TGCGCCAGCAGCCAAGCGGGACAGCGAACCTACGAGCAGTACTTC,CASSQAGQRTYEQYF
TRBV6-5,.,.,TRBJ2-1,TGTGCCAGCAGTTCCACCCTAGCCGGGACCGGGAATGAGCAGTTCTTC,CASSSTLAGTGNEQFF
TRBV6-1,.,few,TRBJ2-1,TGTGCCAGCAGTGAAGCGCTTGGGGGGCCAGAGACCCAGTTCTTC,CASSEALGGPETQFF
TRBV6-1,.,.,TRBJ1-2,TGTGCCAGCAGTTATTCCCTGACAGACTATGGCTACACCTTC,CASSYSLTDYGYTF
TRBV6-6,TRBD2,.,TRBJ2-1,TGTGCCAGCAGTTACACTTGGACTAGCACTGAGCAGTTCTTC,CASSYTWTSTEQFF
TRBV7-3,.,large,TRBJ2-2,TGTGCCAGCAGCTTAAGAGGGACTGCTTTTACCGGGGAGCTGTTTTTT,CASSLRGTAFTGELFF
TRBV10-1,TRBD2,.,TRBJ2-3,TGCGCCAGCAGTGAGTCTACTAGCGGGCAGTCAGATACGCAGTATTTT,CASSESTSGQSDTQYF
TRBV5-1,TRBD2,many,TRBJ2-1,TGCGCCAGCAGCTTGGTATTTCTAGCGGGGTACAATGAGCAGTTCTTC,CASSLVFLAGYNEQFF
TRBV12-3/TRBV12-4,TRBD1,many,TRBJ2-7,TGTGCCAGCAGTTACCGACAGGGTGGCTCCTACAATGAGCAGTACTTC,CASSYRQGGSYNEQYF
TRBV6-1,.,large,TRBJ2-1,TGTGCCAGCAGTGAAACGCCCGCGCAAGAGGGTGAGCAGTTCTTC,CASSETPAQEGEQFF
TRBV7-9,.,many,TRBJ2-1,TGTGCCAGCAGCTCGGCAGGGGTGCGCGAGACCCAGTTCTTC,CASSSAGVRETQFF
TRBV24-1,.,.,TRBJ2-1,TGTGCCACCAGTGACAGTCACGAGACAGGAGAGCAGTTCTTC,CATSDSHETGEQFF
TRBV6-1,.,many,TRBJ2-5,TGTGCCAGCAGCTCCCGACCCCAAGGGACCCAGTACTTC,CASSSRPQGTQYF
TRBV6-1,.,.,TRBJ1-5,TGTGCCAGCAGTGAAGTAGGAGGGGGCAATCAGCCCCAGCATTTT,CASSEVGGGNQPQHF
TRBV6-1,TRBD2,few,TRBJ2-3,TGTGCCAGCAGGCTAGCGGGAGGGCCGGGTACGCAGTATTTT,CASRLAGGPGTQYF
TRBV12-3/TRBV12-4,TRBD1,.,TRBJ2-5,TGTGCCAGCAGCCACGAATTACAGGGGGCTGAGCAGTACTTC,CASSHELQGAEQYF
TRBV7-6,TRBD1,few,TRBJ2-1,TGTGCTAGCAGCCCCGGACAGGGATGGAATGAGCAGTTCTTC,CASSPGQGWNEQFF
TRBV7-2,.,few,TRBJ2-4,TGTGCCAGCAGCCCGCCCACGGACTCCCGGGGGCAGTACTTC,CASSPPTDSRGQYF
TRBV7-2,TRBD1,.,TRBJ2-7,TGTGCCAGCAGCTTAGTCTCGGGACAGGATGGCGAGCAGTACTTC,CASSLVSGQDGEQYF
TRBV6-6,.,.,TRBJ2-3,TGTGCCAGCAGTGTCCTACCCACCGATACGCAGTATTTT,CASSVLPTDTQYF
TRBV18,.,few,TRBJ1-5,TGTGCCAGCTCACCTCAGGAGGCTGGCAATCAGCCCCAGCATTTT,CASSPQEAGNQPQHF
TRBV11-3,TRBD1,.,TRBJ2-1,TGTGCCAGCACCCCGACAGGGGGATACAATGAGCAGTTCTTC,CASTPTGGYNEQFF
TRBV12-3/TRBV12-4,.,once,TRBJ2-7,TGTGCCAGCAGCCAGTCCTACGAGCAGTACTTC,CASSQSYEQYF
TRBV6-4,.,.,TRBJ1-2,TGTGCCAGCAGTGACGAGGGGCGAGGTGGCTACACCTTC,CASSDEGRGGYTF
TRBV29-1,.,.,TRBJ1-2,TGCAGCGTAGCAAGGGATACAGGCGATGGCTACACCTTC,CSVARDTGDGYTF
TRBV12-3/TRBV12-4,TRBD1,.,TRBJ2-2,TGTGCCAGCAGTTTAGGCGACAGGGCCACCGGGGAGCTGTTTTTT,CASSLGDRATGELFF
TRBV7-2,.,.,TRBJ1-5,TGTGCCAGCAGCTCCTCCGGGTTTAGCAATCAGCCCCAGCATTTT,CASSSSGFSNQPQHF
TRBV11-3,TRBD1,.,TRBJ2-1,TGTGCCAGCAGCCTCCAGGGGGCCGACTACGAGCAGTTCTTC,CASSLQGADYEQFF